Described below is a single T cell receptor (beta chain) sequence and its context. The antigen is undetermined. Patients sequenced had flow cytometry evidence of CD8+CD57+ cell expansion. Every patient had severe acquired aplastic anemia. Blood came from patients not yet given any therapy. Trimming stripped 5 bases from V and 0 bases from J, with 14 bases between. This CDR3 contains 16 residues. The germline gives CDR1 SGHAT, CDR2 FQNNGV. The template used for profiling TCR beta VDJ and CDR3 was genomic DNA. TCRdb reprocessed the reads with MiXCR, giving one entry per CDR3 protein. The sample lists hundreds of thousands of distinct CDR3 sequences, about a third occurring once. This sample was included in a study of CD8+CD57+ T cells in acquired aplastic anemia. Study conclusions and caveats: Patients were compared with controls for CD8+ Simpson's diversity, and no significant difference emerged. The study identified 25 to 30 CD8+ CDR3 sequences shared by patients and controls.

The specimen was sorted CD4+, CD8+, or CD8+CD57+ T cells (not recorded which) from PBMCs. The TCR was taken from a human donor with aplastic anemia. The chain combines TRBV11-2 with TRBJ1-3, with a weak D call TRBD1 (5 bases). CDR3 loop: CASSPLGALSGNTIYF. CDR3 sequence (DNA): TGTGCCAGCAGCCCACTCGGGGCCCTCTCTGGAAACACCATATATTTT.